Listed here are 2 T cell receptor beta chains from one sample, sequenced in a study of CD8+ T cells in alopecia areata. Noted treatment: oral pan-JAK inhibitor, 5-10 mg twice daily. TCR sequencing used cDNA made by reverse transcription of extracted RNA. Sequencing used immunoSEQ multiplex PCR; TCRdb keeps in-frame clones, though not all of them. The repertoire includes some 150,000 clones, 54% of them detected once, and approximately 16% sits in the top ten. This sample comprised CD8+ T cells sorted from blood, obtained at week 4, from a patient treated with tofacitinib. All receptors derive from a human donor with alopecia areata.

The V and J genes are TRBV5-6 and TRBJ2-7; 7 bases are shared with TRBD1. Germline lookup yields CDR1 SGHDT and CDR2 YYEEEE. The CDR3 sequence is 15 residues long. Trimming took 3 bases from V and 4 from J; bases not matched to a gene: 10. The CDR3, as DNA: TGTGCCAGCAGCTACGACAGGGCGATTACGTACGAGCAGTACTTC. Protein product: CASSYDRAITYEQYF.

J is TRBJ2-1 and V is TRBV11-2; D remains unclear. Germline values: CDR1 SGHAT, CDR2 FQNNGV. This CDR3 has 15 residues. Trimming removed 7 bases from V and 2 bases from J, with 15 bases in between. CDR3 loop: CASIPDRFTYNEQFF. DNA for the CDR3: TGTGCCAGCATCCCGGACCGTTTTACCTACAATGAGCAGTTCTTC.